A few counts support the clone carrying this T cell receptor beta chain. Antigen specificity is unknown. Here immunoSEQ multiplex PCR was the method, and the copy in TCRdb shows in-frame clones only, minus some. Of approximately 52,000 clones in the sample, 70% to 90% were seen once. The data stem from a study of OX40 agonist ivuxolimab in advanced cancers. Study results and caveats: More expanded clones were found, on average, in CD8+ than in CD4+ T cells. At doses 0.1 to 3.0 mg/kg, CD4+ and CD8+ clones expanded.

Trimming removed 6 bases from V and 7 bases from J; junction bases left unmatched: 2. The CDR3 has 11 residues. Germline values: CDR1 SNHLY, CDR2 FYNNEI. Peripheral blood came from all dose cohorts at three timepoints. The genes are TRBV2 and TRBJ1-1, with 7 bases identical to TRBD1. The sequence was collected from an adult with an advanced solid tumor such as melanoma, head and neck, liver or kidney cancer. Sequenced here: CD4+ or CD8+ T cells sorted from blood, sampled in a trial of the OX40 agonist ivuxolimab. This CDR3 reads CASRGQIEAFF. The CDR3 bases are TGTGCCAGCAGGGGACAGATTGAAGCTTTCTTT.